This T cell receptor (beta chain) was recorded in a study of blood T cell repertoires in COVID-19. Overall study: Both acute and convalescent COVID-19 samples were obtained from the United States, Italy and Spain. The analysed material was cDNA or gDNA that came from T cells, B-cell-depleted T cells, or PBMCs.

Per the authors' pipeline: By means of reference gene primer amplification, nucleated cell counts were estimated. Assay: immunoSEQ multiplex PCR; the TCRdb copy retains only in-frame clones and omits some. V, J and clone size derive from that table, while D and trimming were established from the DNA sequence. The sample includes more than 130,000 clones, roughly 89% of them seen just once. CDR1 and CDR2 (germline): SNHLY, FYNNEI. V shed 7 bases and J 0 bases; nucleotides not matched to a gene: 6. The CDR3 sequence is 15 residues long. The chain joins TRBV2 to TRBJ2-7; 10 nucleotides match TRBD2. This receptor was obtained from a woman aged 40 to 49 with acute or convalescent COVID-19. Sequencing used peripheral blood. The CDR3: CASTLAGGLSYEQYF. CDR3 DNA sequence: TGTGCCAGCACTTTAGCGGGAGGTCTCTCCTACGAGCAGTACTTC.